The table lists the clone carrying this T cell receptor (beta chain) with a count of one. Measured with immunoSEQ multiplex PCR; TCRdb has only the in-frame clones, and not every one. The profile shows 210,000 or so clones, around nine tenths of them singletons. V was clipped by 1 base and J by 7 bases; unmatched bases: 9. This CDR3 has 16 residues. Germline assignment: CDR1 GTSNPN and CDR2 SVGIG (reference sequence). This record belongs to a study of blood T cell repertoires in COVID-19. This rearrangement joins TRBV30 to TRBJ1-4, with 10 bases identical to TRBD1. This clonotype was sampled from a woman aged 40 to 49 who had recovered from COVID-19. The sequencing sample was made of peripheral blood. Here the CDR3 reads CAWSAETGGLGEKLFF. Written as DNA, the CDR3 is TGTGCCTGGAGTGCCGAGACAGGGGGCCTCGGTGAAAAACTGTTTTTT.